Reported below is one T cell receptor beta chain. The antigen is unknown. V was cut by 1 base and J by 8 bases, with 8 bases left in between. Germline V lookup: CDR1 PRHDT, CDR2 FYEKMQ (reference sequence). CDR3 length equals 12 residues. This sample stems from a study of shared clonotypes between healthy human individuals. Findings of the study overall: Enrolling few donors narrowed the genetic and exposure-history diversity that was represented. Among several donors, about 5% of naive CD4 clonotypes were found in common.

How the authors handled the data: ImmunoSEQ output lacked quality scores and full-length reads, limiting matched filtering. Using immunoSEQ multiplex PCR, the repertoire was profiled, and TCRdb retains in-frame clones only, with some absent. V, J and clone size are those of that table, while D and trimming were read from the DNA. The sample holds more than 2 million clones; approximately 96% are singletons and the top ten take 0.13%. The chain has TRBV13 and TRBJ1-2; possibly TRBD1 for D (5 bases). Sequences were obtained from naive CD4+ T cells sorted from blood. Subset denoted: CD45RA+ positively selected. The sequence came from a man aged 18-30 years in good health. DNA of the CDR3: TGTGCCAGCAGCTTAGCCGGGGGAGGCTACACCTTC. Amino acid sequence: CASSLAGGGYTF.